Listed below are T cell receptor beta chains from one sample, sequenced in a study of radiotherapy plus CTLA-4 blockade in lung cancer. The table came from immunoSEQ multiplex PCR; TCRdb's copy has only in-frame clones and leaves some out. This sample has about 28,000 clones, with around three quarters found just once. Sequenced material: peripheral blood, taken from a patient treated with radiotherapy plus ipilimumab. Source of these receptors: a human donor with non-small cell lung cancer that progressed on radiotherapy plus ipilimumab. CDR3s include the opening cysteine and the closing phenylalanine or tryptophan. The D gene is left open where the match is weak. A row's size may be missing; if present it is once, few, many or a size class.

V	J	D	size	CDR3	DNA
TRBV4-1	TRBJ1-1	-	-	CASSQAGGMGRVNTEAFF	TGCGCCAGCAGCCAAGCCGGAGGGATGGGCAGGGTGAACACTGAAGCTTTCTTT
TRBV4-3	TRBJ2-3	-	few	CASSQDLGAADTQYF	TGCGCCAGCAGCCAAGATCTGGGCGCGGCAGATACGCAGTATTTT
TRBV6-1	TRBJ2-7	TRBD1	once	CASSEMGRGTGGYEQYF	TGTGCCAGCAGTGAAATGGGTAGGGGGACAGGGGGTTACGAGCAGTACTTC
TRBV5-4	TRBJ2-2	-	-	CASSLSGNTGELFF	TGTGCCAGCAGCTTGAGCGGCAACACCGGGGAGCTGTTTTTT
TRBV27	TRBJ1-1	TRBD1	-	CASSPQQGGTEAFF	TGTGCCAGCAGTCCTCAACAGGGGGGTACTGAAGCTTTCTTT
TRBV5-1	TRBJ1-1	-	-	CASRVTGTNTEAFF	TGCGCCAGCAGGGTAACAGGGACGAACACTGAAGCTTTCTTT
TRBV27	TRBJ2-1	TRBD2	-	CASSSRTSPLSYNEQFF	TGTGCCAGCAGCTCACGGACTAGTCCATTATCCTACAATGAGCAGTTCTTC
TRBV28	TRBJ1-5	-	-	CASKGGRKFQYSNQPQHF	TGTGCCAGCAAGGGGGGACGAAAATTTCAGTATAGCAATCAGCCCCAGCATTTT
TRBV6-5	TRBJ1-2	-	-	CASSYGPANGYTF	TGTGCCAGCAGTTACGGGCCAGCCAATGGCTACACCTTC
TRBV6-9	TRBJ1-2	TRBD1	-	CASSYSGDRNYGYTF	TGTGCCAGCAGTTACTCTGGGGACAGGAACTATGGCTACACCTTC
TRBV25-1	TRBJ2-3	TRBD1	-	CASSTGGALPDTQYF	TGTGCCAGCTCTACAGGGGGCGCATTGCCAGATACGCAGTATTTT
TRBV7-8	TRBJ2-7	-	-	CASSLAWADQLLYEQYF	TGTGCCAGCAGCTTAGCATGGGCAGATCAACTACTCTACGAGCAGTACTTC
TRBV5-1	TRBJ2-3	TRBD2	few	CASSFELAATDTQYF	TGCGCCAGCAGCTTTGAACTAGCGGCGACAGATACGCAGTATTTT
TRBV18	TRBJ2-7	-	-	CASSPPGLTYEQYF	TGTGCCAGCTCACCACCGGGCTTAACCTACGAGCAGTACTTC
TRBV27	TRBJ2-7	TRBD1	-	CASSLIGTGSNEQYF	TGTGCCAGCAGTTTAATTGGGACAGGGAGCAACGAGCAGTACTTC
TRBV7-6	TRBJ2-7	-	once	CASSLGDYEQYF	TGTGCCAGCAGCTTAGGCGATTACGAGCAGTACTTC
TRBV4-2	TRBJ2-7	TRBD2	-	CASSLRRSSGAYEQYF	TGTGCCAGCAGCCTTCGGAGGTCTAGCGGTGCCTACGAGCAGTACTTC
TRBV28	TRBJ1-4	-	few	CASSSMGEPLGEKLFF	TGTGCCAGCAGCTCTATGGGGGAACCCTTAGGGGAAAAACTGTTTTTT
TRBV27	TRBJ2-7	TRBD1	few	CASSPGTGGSYEQYF	TGTGCCAGCAGTCCGGGGACAGGGGGGTCATACGAGCAGTACTTC
TRBV27	TRBJ2-3	-	once	CASSPHTDTQYF	TGTGCCAGCAGTCCACACACAGATACGCAGTATTTT
TRBV5-5	TRBJ1-2	TRBD1	-	CASSAGQGFGYTF	TGTGCCAGCAGCGCCGGACAGGGGTTTGGCTACACCTTC
TRBV19	TRBJ2-5	-	medium-sized	CASSIAYQETQYF	TGTGCCAGTAGTATAGCGTACCAAGAGACCCAGTACTTC
TRBV7-2	TRBJ2-3	-	-	CASSLRVADTQYF	TGTGCCAGCAGTCTCAGGGTCGCAGATACGCAGTATTTT
TRBV28	TRBJ2-1	-	-	CASSSRSRLNEQFF	TGTGCCAGCAGTTCCCGGTCCCGCCTCAATGAGCAGTTCTTC
TRBV13	TRBJ2-7	TRBD1	-	CASSESDRVVDEQYF	TGTGCCAGCAGCGAATCAGACAGGGTGGTCGACGAGCAGTACTTC
TRBV19	TRBJ1-1	-	-	CASSPAGGAEAFF	TGTGCCAGTAGTCCCGCAGGAGGGGCTGAAGCTTTCTTT
TRBV5-1	TRBJ1-1	-	once	CASSLVGMNTEAFF	TGCGCCAGCAGCTTGGTGGGAATGAACACTGAAGCTTTCTTT
TRBV27	TRBJ1-1	-	once	CASSLSGSMNTEAFF	TGTGCCAGCAGTTTATCAGGATCGATGAACACTGAAGCTTTCTTT